These T cell receptor beta chains were read from a single sample in a study of OX40 agonist ivuxolimab in advanced cancers. Assay used: immunoSEQ multiplex PCR; TCRdb lists only in-frame clones, some missing. In the table there are 57,000 or so clones, over 80% of which are singletons. Specimen: CD4+ or CD8+ T cells sorted from blood, collected in a trial of the OX40 agonist ivuxolimab. Every receptor here comes from an adult with an advanced solid tumor such as melanoma, head and neck, liver or kidney cancer. Both conserved end residues are part of each CDR3. A D gene is named only where the DNA matches it firmly. Clone size, where shown, is once, few, many, or a class for clones that have expanded.

J	V	size	D	CDR3	DNA
TRBJ1-4	TRBV4-1	few	.	CASSRLVGGYEKLFF	TGCGCCAGCAGCCGCCTAGTCGGAGGGTATGAAAAACTGTTTTTT
TRBJ2-7	TRBV6-1	.	.	CASSGLDTLVSYEQYF	TGTGCCAGCAGTGGTTTGGACACCTTGGTATCCTACGAGCAGTACTTC
TRBJ2-1	TRBV6-1	.	.	CASSGGSNEQFF	TGTGCCAGCAGTGGAGGGTCCAATGAGCAGTTCTTC
TRBJ2-1	TRBV6-1	.	.	CASSDPGNNEQFF	TGTGCCAGCAGTGATCCAGGGAACAATGAGCAGTTCTTC
TRBJ2-1	TRBV5-8	.	.	CASSLAEGSFSEQFF	TGTGCCAGCAGCTTGGCCGAGGGGTCTTTCTCCGAGCAGTTCTTC
TRBJ2-1	TRBV4-1	.	.	CASSQVARDNEQFF	TGCGCCAGCAGCCAAGTGGCCAGAGACAATGAGCAGTTCTTC
TRBJ2-2	TRBV9	.	TRBD2	CASSVRGSRVNTGELFF	TGTGCCAGCAGCGTCCGCGGGAGCAGAGTGAACACCGGGGAGCTGTTTTTT
TRBJ1-4	TRBV7-9	.	TRBD1	CASSTNKGQANEKLFF	TGTGCCAGCAGCACGAACAAGGGACAGGCAAATGAAAAACTGTTTTTT
TRBJ2-5	TRBV7-3	.	.	CASSLPTPGGRETQYF	TGTGCCAGCAGCTTACCAACCCCCGGGGGCCGGGAGACCCAGTACTTC
TRBJ2-3	TRBV7-3	.	.	CASSPRASNTDTQYF	TGTGCCAGCAGCCCAAGGGCTAGTAACACAGATACGCAGTATTTT
TRBJ1-2	TRBV7-9	once	.	CASSFRQGGTYGYTF	TGTGCCAGCAGCTTTCGACAAGGGGGTACCTATGGCTACACCTTC
TRBJ2-2	TRBV6-5	.	.	CATNRRTENTGELFF	TGTGCCACCAACCGCCGGACAGAGAACACCGGGGAGCTGTTTTTT
TRBJ1-5	TRBV27	.	.	CASSSTGFNQPQHF	TGTGCCAGCAGTTCGACAGGCTTCAATCAGCCCCAGCATTTT
TRBJ1-5	TRBV29-1	.	TRBD1	CSAMTGNQPQHF	TGCAGCGCTATGACAGGGAATCAGCCCCAGCATTTT
TRBJ2-7	TRBV30	.	TRBD1	CAGTDQSSYEQYF	TGTGCCGGGACAGACCAAAGCTCCTACGAGCAGTACTTC
TRBJ2-7	TRBV10-3	.	TRBD1	CAISDRGSYYEQYF	TGTGCCATCAGTGACAGGGGGTCCTACTACGAGCAGTACTTC
TRBJ1-4	TRBV2	.	TRBD1	CASSPGTGVEKLFF	TGTGCCAGCAGTCCCGGGACAGGGGTCGAAAAACTGTTTTTT
TRBJ2-7	TRBV6-6	.	.	CASSQLTATYEQYF	TGTGCCAGCAGTCAATTGACAGCCACCTACGAGCAGTACTTC
TRBJ2-5	TRBV11-2	.	.	CASSLGGHTGETQYF	TGTGCCAGCAGCTTAGGGGGCCACACGGGAGAGACCCAGTACTTC
TRBJ2-3	TRBV2	.	.	CATLGGGRVEYF	TGTGCCACCCTAGGGGGGGGCCGGGTTGAGTATTTT
TRBJ1-4	TRBV25-1	.	TRBD1	CASSEFNRGQEEKLFF	TGTGCCAGCAGTGAATTCAACAGGGGACAGGAAGAAAAACTGTTTTTT